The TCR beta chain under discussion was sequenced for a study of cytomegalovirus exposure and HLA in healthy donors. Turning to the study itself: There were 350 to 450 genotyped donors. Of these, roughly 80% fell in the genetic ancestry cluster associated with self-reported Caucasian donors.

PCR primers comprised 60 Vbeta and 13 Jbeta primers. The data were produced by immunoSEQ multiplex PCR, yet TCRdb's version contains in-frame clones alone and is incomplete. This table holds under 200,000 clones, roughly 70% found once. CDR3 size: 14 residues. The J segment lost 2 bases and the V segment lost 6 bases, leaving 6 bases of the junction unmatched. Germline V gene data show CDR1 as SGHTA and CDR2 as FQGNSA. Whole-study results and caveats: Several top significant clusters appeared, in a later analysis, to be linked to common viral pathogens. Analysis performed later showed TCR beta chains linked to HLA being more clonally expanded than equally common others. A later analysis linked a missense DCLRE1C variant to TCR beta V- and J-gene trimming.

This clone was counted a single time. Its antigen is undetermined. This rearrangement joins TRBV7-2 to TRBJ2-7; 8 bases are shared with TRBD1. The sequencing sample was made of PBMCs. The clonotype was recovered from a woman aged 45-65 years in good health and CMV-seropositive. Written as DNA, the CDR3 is TGTGCCAGCAGGGTACAGGGGGGAACCTACGAGCAGTACTTC. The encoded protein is CASRVQGGTYEQYF.